This T cell receptor (beta chain) was obtained from a study of T cell repertoires in cytomegalovirus infection. This clonotype has just a few counts. TCRdb reanalysed the reads using MiXCR and keeps one entry per CDR3 protein. The repertoire includes 200,000 or so distinct CDR3 sequences, under 25% of them detected once, and about 3% sits in the top ten. CDR3 size: 14 residues. V was clipped by 5 bases and J by 2 bases, with 10 bases between them. Germline CDR1 SGHNT, CDR2 YENEEA. This chain joins TRBV11-3 and TRBJ1-3; D ambiguous. Sequencing was done on a sample of PBMCs. The clonotype comes from a human donor in good health (CMV status not recorded). Some clones in this sample may be carry-over from other donors' samples. CDR3 nucleotides: TGTGCCAGCAGCCCCTTGGAGGCTGGAAACACCATATATTTT. Translation gives CASSPLEAGNTIYF.